The 12 T cell receptor beta chains listed next were all sequenced from one sample in a study of T cell repertoires in cytomegalovirus infection. TCRdb redid the calling of the reads with MiXCR, one entry per CDR3 protein. Counted here are 200,000 to 300,000 distinct CDR3 sequences, roughly 10% occurring once; the ten biggest clones make up approximately 15%. The sequencing input was PBMCs. The receptors here all came from a human donor in good health (CMV status not recorded). Some clones in this sample may be carry-over from other donors' samples.

This clonotype has only one observation. The V and J genes are TRBV5-4 and TRBJ1-4, with TRBD1 as a possible D gene (5 bases). This CDR3 is 16 amino acids long. Per the germline V gene, CDR1 is SGHNT and CDR2 is YYREEE (reference sequence). The ends were cut back, 5 bases at V and 8 bases at J, with 22 bases in the middle. The CDR3 loop reads CASSPGGTSKGEKLFF. The DNA for the CDR3 is TGTGCCAGCAGTCCTGGAGGGACGTCCAAAGGGGAAAAACTGTTTTTT.

The CDR3, as DNA: TGTGCCAGCAGAAGCAGGGGATCTTATGAAAAACTGTTTTTT. Its protein is CASRSRGSYEKLFF. The chain is built from TRBV27 and TRBJ1-4; D might be TRBD1 (6 bases). Germline CDR1 reads MNHEY; CDR2 reads SMNVEV (reference sequence). The ends were cut back, 6 bases at V and 6 bases at J, with 14 bases in the middle. The CDR3 is made up of 14 amino acids.

This clonotype was observed a few times. V is TRBV6-1 and J is TRBJ2-1; 12 bases fit TRBD2. J was trimmed by 7 bases and V by 5 bases; bases with no gene match: 9. The CDR3 consists of 16 residues. Germline CDR1 MNHNS, CDR2 SASEGT. CDR3 protein: CASSYPGLAGNNEQFF. The CDR3 DNA is TGTGCCAGCAGTTACCCCGGACTAGCGGGAAATAATGAGCAGTTCTTC.

For this clonotype: Since a much larger clone is just one base distant, this may be a read error. This rearrangement joins TRBV7-2 to TRBJ1-2; no definite D call. CDR1 and CDR2 (germline): SGHTA, FQGNSA. This CDR3 is 13 amino acids long. CDR3 nucleotides: TGTGCCACCAGCTTAGACGTCTACTATGGCTACACCTTC. As protein: CATSLDVYYGYTF.

The CDR3 DNA is TGCAGTGCTAGAGGGGCAGTTTCCTACGAGCAGTACTTC. Its translation: CSARGAVSYEQYF. The chain joins TRBV20-1 to TRBJ2-7; D is ambiguous. V dropped 1 base and J dropped 1 base, with 8 bases sitting between them. Germline CDR1 DFQATT, CDR2 SNEGSKA (reference sequence). The CDR3 totals 13 residues.

At least ten counts were recorded for this clonotype. The chain has TRBV7-8 and TRBJ2-3; either TRBD1 or TRBD2 may fit D (8 bases each). The CDR3 runs to 19 residues. Deletions cut 4 bases from V and 2 bases from J, with 25 bases between. The germline V gene has CDR1 SGHVS and CDR2 FQNEAQ. In nucleotides, the CDR3 is TGTGCCAGCAGCTCTGCCTCAGGGGGCGGGAGGTTCGACACAGATACGCAGTATTTT. This gives the protein CASSSASGGGRFDTDTQYF. The whole variable domain, remainder taken from reference TRBV7-8 and TRBJ2-3, is GAGVSQSPRYKVAKRGQDVALRCDPISGHVSLFWYQQALGQGPEFLTYFQNEAQLDKSGLPSDRFFAERPEGSVSTLKIQRTQQEDSAVYLCASSSASGGGRFDTDTQYFGPGTRLTVL.

This clonotype was observed at least ten times. The chain joins TRBV12-3 or TRBV12-4 to TRBJ2-5, with D possibly being TRBD1 or TRBD2 (5 bases each). The CDR3 is 15 amino acids. Between the trimmed V and J ends, which lost 7 bases and 5 bases, there was a span of 20 bases. CDR3 in amino acids: CASTAGASLWETQYF. CDR3 nucleotide sequence: TGTGCCAGCACCGCCGGGGCTAGCCTGTGGGAGACCCAGTACTTC.

The table lists this clonotype with many counts. This sequence joins TRBV7-3 and TRBJ1-1; possible D gene TRBD1, 6 bases. Germline-derived CDR1 and CDR2 are SGHTA and FQGTGA. Trimming cost V 5 bases and J 3 bases, with 19 bases left between them. The CDR3 totals 16 residues. Here the CDR3 reads CASSHLRVQGDTEAFF. The DNA of the CDR3 is TGTGCCAGCAGCCACCTTCGGGTACAGGGCGACACTGAAGCTTTCTTT.

V and J are TRBV11-2 and TRBJ1-1, with a weak D call TRBD1 (6 bases). V lost 3 bases and J lost 9, with 17 bases in between. Looked up from germline, CDR1 is SGHAT and CDR2 is FQNNGV. This CDR3 is built from 14 residues. In nucleotides, the CDR3 is TGTGCCAGCAGCTTGGGGGGGGCGCGGATCCAAGCTTTCTTT. Translating gives CASSLGGARIQAFF.

In its sample, this clonotype was seen a few times. CDR3 in amino acids: CASSLYTLAATEAFF. The CDR3 region has the DNA TGCGCCAGCAGCTTGTACACCCTCGCGGCTACTGAAGCTTTCTTT. This chain joins TRBV5-1 and TRBJ1-1; D is ambiguous. V lost 1 base and J 5 bases, leaving 15 bases between the germline ends. Germline CDR1 and CDR2: SGHRS and YFSETQ. This CDR3 is 15 amino acids long.

This clonotype was counted many times. The V gene is TRBV7-2, the J gene TRBJ2-2, with TRBD1 matching over 9 bases. CDR1 and CDR2 (germline): SGHTA, FQGNSA. V shed 4 bases and J 5 bases; nucleotides not matched to a gene: 8. The CDR3 length is 16 residues. CDR3 loop: CASSSDRGRVTGELFF. DNA of the CDR3: TGTGCCAGCAGCTCCGACAGGGGGAGGGTTACCGGGGAGCTGTTTTTT.

The rearrangement joins TRBV4-2 to TRBJ2-3, with D perhaps matching TRBD1 or TRBD2 (6 bases each). Trimming removed 0 bases from V and 1 base from J, with 11 bases in between. The CDR3 loop spans 16 amino acids. Looked up from germline, CDR1 is LGHNA and CDR2 is YNFKEQ. CDR3 bases: TGTGCCAGCAGCCAAGATAGACGGGGGCGCACAGATACGCAGTATTTT. Its protein is CASSQDRRGRTDTQYF.